This T cell receptor beta chain was identified in a study of CD8 T cells in ankylosing spondylitis. This clonotype was picked up many times. MiXCR, applied by TCRdb to the 5' RACE reads, yields one record per CDR3 protein. Among a few hundred thousand distinct CDR3 sequences, around 20% were seen once, and the ten largest hold 3.5%. This TCR derives from a female donor with ankylosing spondylitis or in good health (not recorded which). Sequenced sample: blood, either unsorted or a sorted T cell fraction (not recorded which).

The CDR3 DNA reads as TGTGCCAGCAGCTTAGTAGCGGGGACTAGCGGGACCTTTGAGCAGTTCTTC. Protein product: CASSLVAGTSGTFEQFF. The chain links TRBV11-2 to TRBJ2-1; 13 nucleotides align to TRBD2. After removal of 1 base from V and 9 bases from J, the junction contained 9 bases not matched to a gene. The CDR3 is made up of 17 amino acids. Germline values: CDR1 SGHAT, CDR2 FQNNGV.